This T cell receptor (beta chain) appears in the sequencing data of a study of CD8+CD57+ T cells in acquired aplastic anemia. Study overall: An average of about 3.4 ug of DNA was obtained from sorted CD4+ and CD8+ cells.

Study-level findings and limits: It was found that 25 to 35 CD8+ CDR3 sequences were shared between patients and controls.

TCR beta VDJ and CDR3 profiling used genomic DNA as template. TCRdb passed the reads through MiXCR, listing each CDR3 protein once. Of about 120,000 distinct CDR3 sequences in the sample, 45% to 60% were seen once. Only patients with CD8+CD57+ cell expansion on flow cytometry were chosen for sequencing. Every patient had severe acquired aplastic anemia. A note on this clonotype: Its target is unknown.

The CDR3 is 16 residues long. Trimming took 0 bases from V and 7 from J; bases not matched to a gene: 4. In germline, CDR1 is KGHDR, CDR2 SFDVKD. The sample was sorted CD4+, CD8+, or CD8+CD57+ T cells (not recorded which) from PBMCs. The origin of this receptor is a human donor with aplastic anemia. This rearrangement joins TRBV24-1 to TRBJ1-6; 8 nucleotides align to TRBD1. The CDR3 here is CATSDLLQGENSPLHF. The DNA for the CDR3 is TGTGCCACCAGTGATTTGTTACAGGGGGAAAATTCACCCCTCCACTTT.